This T cell receptor beta chain originates from a study of regulatory dendritic cells for organ transplantation. Broader study findings: The authors noted considerable between-person heterogeneity in alloreactive memory CD8+ cells. Regulatory dendritic cells appeared to expand memory CD8+ clones less than mature ones.

For this clone: Its antigen is undetermined.

The table came from immunoSEQ multiplex PCR; TCRdb's copy has only in-frame clones and leaves some out. The table lists under 12,000 clones, roughly 70% of them singletons. CFSE-labeled sorted T cells met regulatory or mature dendritic cells for approximately 5 days. CD4+ or CD8+ T cells were sorted as naive CD45RA+ or memory CD45RO+. The ends were cut back, 3 bases at V and 2 bases at J, with 10 bases in the middle. CDR3 length: 14 amino acids. Germline V gene lookup returns CDR1 SGHTA and CDR2 FQGNSA. Sequencing was done on a sample of memory CD4+ T cells from blood cultured with regulatory dendritic cells. Subset noted: CD45RO+ memory T cells. The sequence was collected from a human donor in good health. The chain combines TRBV7-2 with TRBJ1-2; a weak D match, TRBD1 (6 bases). CDR3 nucleotides: TGTGCCAGCAGCTTCCGGGGGGCGAACTATGGCTACACCTTC. Protein: CASSFRGANYGYTF.